The 21 T cell receptor beta chains below all came from one sample that was sequenced in a study of T cell clonality in common variable immunodeficiency. Assay: immunoSEQ multiplex PCR; the TCRdb copy retains only in-frame clones and omits some. Singletons are absent from the sample, which has 45,000 to 60,000 clones. Sequencing was carried out using peripheral blood mononuclear cells. The receptors were sampled from a person aged 18 to 75 in good health.

CDR3 DNA, as far as it was read: TGTGCCAGCAGCCCGGGGGGAGGGACCGTCGATACG. Its protein product is CASSPGGGTVDT. The CDR3 reads in full as CASSPGGGTVDTQYF. This chain links TRBV6-2 or TRBV6-3 with TRBJ2-3; TRBD2 aligns across 7 bases. The CDR3 is cut off 3 residues early in the read; its end comes from the germline J gene. V gave up 6 bases and J gave up 6 bases; unmatched junction bases: 12. This CDR3 region has 15 residues. The germline CDR1 and CDR2 sequences are MNHEY and SVGEGT.

This clone was observed at least ten times. Read data end 3 residues before the CDR3 end; the end is taken from the germline J gene. The rearrangement joins TRBV20-1 to TRBJ2-3; 9 nucleotides line up with TRBD1. Looked up from germline, CDR1 is DFQATT and CDR2 is SNEGSKA (reference sequence). The CDR3 has 14 amino acids. The chain's CDR3 is CRDRSTGGQDTQYF. The sequenced CDR3 bases are TGCAGGGACCGTTCGACAGGGGGTCAAGATACG.

This clone has at least ten counts. The read is 3 residues too short to cover the CDR3 end, so that end is filled in from the germline J gene. This chain connects TRBV30 to TRBJ1-1; no definite D call. CDR3 size: 11 residues. Germline loops: CDR1 GTSNPN, CDR2 SVGIG (reference sequence). Trimming took off 0 bases at V and 4 bases at J, with 3 bases between the two ends. CDR3 DNA, as far as it was read: TGTGCCTGGAGTGTCGGCACTGAA. Residues: CAWSVGTE. The CDR3 reads in full as CAWSVGTEAFF. The complete variable domain, with remaining parts taken from reference TRBV30 and TRBJ1-1, reads SQTIHQWPATLVQPVGSPLSLECTVEGTSNPNLYWYRQAAGRGLQLLFYSVGIGQISSEVPQNLSASRPQDRQFILSSKKLLLSDSGFYLCAWSVGTEAFFGQGTRLTVV.

This clone was seen a few times. With the read ending 3 residues before the CDR3 end, the germline J gene is used to fill in that end. This chain connects TRBV5-1 to TRBJ2-1, with 8 positions matching TRBD2. The CDR3 covers 15 residues. The V gene end was trimmed by 4 bases and the J gene end by 5 bases; junction bases not matched to a gene: 8. CDR1 and CDR2 from the germline V gene are SGHRS and YFSETQ. CDR3 region: CASSVPGGGDNEQFF. The part of the CDR3 DNA that was read is TGCGCCAGCAGCGTGCCGGGGGGGGGCGACAATGAG.

This clone was seen only a few times. CDR3 in amino acids: CARGGQHSYDYTF. The covered CDR3 bases are TGTGCCAGAGGGGGACAGCACTCCTACGAC. The rearrangement links TRBV19 to TRBJ1-2; 7 nucleotides line up with TRBD1. Sequencing ends 3 residues short of the CDR3 end; the germline J gene provides the rest. Per the germline V gene, CDR1 is LNHDA and CDR2 is SQIVND (reference sequence). The CDR3 runs 13 residues.

This clone was counted at least ten times. The read comes to an end 3 residues before the CDR3 does, leaving the germline J gene to fill in the end. The rearrangement links TRBV5-1 to TRBJ2-2; D uncertain. This CDR3 spans 15 amino acids. Germline CDR1 and CDR2: SGHRS and YFSETQ. Deletions cut 1 base from V and 0 bases from J, with 7 bases between. The part of the CDR3 DNA that was read is TGCGCCAGCAGCTTGCGGTCTACGAACACCGGGGAG. This codes for CASSLRSTNTGE. The whole CDR3 region reads CASSLRSTNTGELFF.

This clone was seen more than once but under ten times. Read data end 3 residues before the CDR3 end; the end is taken from the germline J gene. The chain uses TRBV5-6 and TRBJ1-3; perhaps TRBD1 as D (5 bases). Trimming took off 4 bases at V and 4 bases at J, with 15 bases between the two ends. Per germline, CDR1 SGHDT and CDR2 YYEEEE. This CDR3 contains 15 residues. CDR3 residues: CASSPLGVTGNTIYF. CDR3 bases read: TGTGCCAGCAGCCCCCTAGGGGTAACCGGAAACACC.

At least ten counts were recorded for this clone. The read finishes 3 residues shy of the CDR3 end, and the germline J gene is used to complete it. The chain recombines TRBV5-6 with TRBJ2-2, with D possibly being TRBD2 (6 bases). The germline V gene encodes CDR1 SGHDT and CDR2 YYEEEE. Trimming took off 2 bases at V and 2 bases at J, with 10 bases between the two ends. The CDR3 loop spans 15 amino acids. The CDR3 bases that were read are TGTGCCAGCAGCTTCGGGGGTCTCAACACCGGGGAG. The encoded protein is CASSFGGLNTGE. The entire CDR3 sequence reads CASSFGGLNTGELFF.

Ten or more counts support this clone. The CDR3 is cut off 3 residues early in the read; its end comes from the germline J gene. The V call is TRBV4-2, the J call TRBJ2-2, with D possibly being TRBD2 (5 bases). V was pared by 6 bases and J by 6 bases, with 14 bases between. The CDR3 sequence is 14 residues long. Germline CDR1 LGHNA, CDR2 YNFKEQ. The sequenced part of the CDR3 DNA is TGTGCCAGCAGTCCGGCGGGCCGGGCCGGGGAG. Residues: CASSPAGRAGE. The whole CDR3 reads CASSPAGRAGELFF.

Many counts were recorded for this clone. The chain's CDR3 is CAWSGQTSGAKETQYF. Incomplete CDR3 DNA: TGTGCCTGGAGTGGGCAGACTAGCGGGGCTAAAGAGACC. The rearrangement joins TRBV30 to TRBJ2-5; TRBD2 matches 11 bases. The CDR3 end lies 3 residues beyond the end of the read and is filled in from the germline J gene. Losses at the gene ends were 1 base for V and 3 bases for J; bases not matched to a gene: 7. The CDR3 is made up of 16 amino acids. Per germline, CDR1 GTSNPN and CDR2 SVGIG (reference sequence).

This clone was picked up many times. Coverage ceases 3 residues before the CDR3 finishes, and the germline J gene fills in the end. The chain is built from TRBV5-1 and TRBJ2-1; 9 bases are a match to TRBD1. V lost 4 bases, J lost 5 bases, and 7 bases stayed unmatched. The CDR3 is 15 residues long. Germline lookup yields CDR1 SGHRS and CDR2 YFSETQ. The CDR3 loop is CASSPQGARNNEQFF. CDR3 bases read: TGCGCCAGCAGCCCACAGGGGGCGCGAAACAATGAG.

The sample holds a few counts of this clone. The read is 3 residues too short to cover the CDR3 end, so that end is filled in from the germline J gene. V and J are TRBV20-1 and TRBJ2-1, with D possibly matching TRBD1 (6 bases). The CDR3 is 12 residues long. The germline V gene encodes CDR1 DFQATT and CDR2 SNEGSKA (reference sequence). Trimming pared 2 bases from V and 7 bases from J, leaving 9 bases between. The CDR3 sequence: CSARTGQNEQFF. The CDR3 DNA, read in part, is TGCAGTGCTAGAACCGGACAGAATGAG.

This clone was observed at least ten times. The read falls 3 residues short of the CDR3 end, and the missing part is taken from the germline J gene. V and J are TRBV30 and TRBJ2-4; no reliable D call. Per the germline V gene, CDR1 is GTSNPN and CDR2 is SVGIG (reference sequence). This CDR3 contains 13 residues. The covered CDR3 bases are TGTGCCTGGAGTGAAGACAACCAAGGCGTT. Translated: CAWSEDNQGV. The entire CDR3 reads CAWSEDNQGVQYF.

This clone was observed a handful of times. The CDR3 sequence: CSVEVGQGLTQYF. The sequenced part of the CDR3 DNA is TGCAGCGTTGAAGTGGGGCAGGGTTTGACC. This chain joins TRBV29-1 and TRBJ2-5, with D perhaps matching TRBD1 (5 bases). The read ends 3 residues shy of where the CDR3 ends; the end is completed using the germline J gene. Germline CDR1 reads SQVTM; CDR2 reads ANQGSEA. Deletions cut 1 base from V and 7 bases from J, with 13 bases between. The CDR3 contains 13 residues.

This clone was found many times. CDR3 amino acids: CASSFSRTGGKETQYF. The sequenced part of the CDR3 DNA is TGCGCCAGCAGCTTTTCAAGGACAGGGGGCAAAGAGACC. The chain has TRBV5-1 and TRBJ2-5; 11 nucleotides match TRBD1. The read terminates 3 residues ahead of where the CDR3 ends, so the germline J gene completes it. Germline V gene data show CDR1 as SGHRS and CDR2 as YFSETQ. With 2 bases clipped from V and 3 bases from J, the junction kept 6 bases outside the gene matches. The CDR3 spans 16 residues.

This clone was seen ten or more times. The CDR3 extends 3 residues past the end of the read, so its final part is completed from the germline J gene. The chain combines TRBV29-1 with TRBJ2-3; D possibly corresponds to TRBD1 (6 bases). Germline CDR1 reads SQVTM; CDR2 reads ANQGSEA. The CDR3 runs 15 residues. CDR3 DNA, as far as it was read: TGCAGCGTTCAGATCGAAGGGGGTTCGCAGGAGACG. Protein product: CSVQIEGGSQET. The full-length CDR3 reads as CSVQIEGGSQETQYF.

This clone was found many times. The DNA ends 3 residues before the CDR3 does, and the rest of the CDR3 is filled in from the germline J gene. V usage is TRBV5-1 and J usage is TRBJ2-5; 7 nucleotides match TRBD1. The CDR3 contains 15 residues. Looked up from germline, CDR1 is SGHRS and CDR2 is YFSETQ. V shed 4 bases, J shed 1 base, and the junction held 7 bases outside the gene matches. The sequenced CDR3 bases are TGCGCCAGCAGCGTAGGATGGGACAGCCAAGAGACC. It codes for CASSVGWDSQET. The entire CDR3 is CASSVGWDSQETQYF. The full variable domain, its missing parts supplied by reference TRBV5-1 and TRBJ2-5, is KAGVTQTPRYLIKTRGQQVTLSCSPISGHRSVSWYQQTPGQGLQFLFEYFSETQRNKGNFPGRFSGRQFSNSRSEMNVSTLELGDSALYLCASSVGWDSQETQYFGPGTRLLVL.

This clone was recorded many times. The sequenced fragment ends 3 residues before the CDR3 boundary, so the rest is inferred from the germline J gene. The J gene is TRBJ2-5, the V gene TRBV23-1; D perhaps matches TRBD2 (5 bases). TRBV23-1 counts as an open reading frame of uncertain function. V was clipped by 3 bases and J by 4 bases, with 18 bases between them. This CDR3 spans 16 amino acids. The CDR3 bases that were read are TGCGCCAGCAGTCAGTCCCTCCATAGCGAGGGAGAGACC. This translates into CASSQSLHSEGET. The complete CDR3 protein is CASSQSLHSEGETQYF.

This clone was detected ten times or more. The read stops 3 residues short of the end of the CDR3; the missing end is completed from the germline J gene. The chain employs TRBV5-5 and TRBJ1-1; D is ambiguous. The CDR3 loop spans 13 amino acids. Germline values: CDR1 SGHKS, CDR2 YYEKEE (reference sequence). Trimming left V 0 bases short and J 1 base short, with 4 bases between. The sequenced part of the CDR3 DNA is TGTGCCAGCAGCTTGGGCGGGAACACTGAA. Translating gives CASSLGGNTE. The CDR3 reads in full as CASSLGGNTEAFF. Full variable domain (rest looked up from reference TRBV5-5 and TRBJ1-1): DAGVTQSPTHLIKTRGQQVTLRCSPISGHKSVSWYQQVLGQGPQFIFQYYEKEERGRGNFPDRFSARQFPNYSSELNVNALLLGDSALYLCASSLGGNTEAFFGQGTRLTVV.

The table lists this clone with many counts. The DNA ends 3 residues before the CDR3 does, and the rest of the CDR3 is filled in from the germline J gene. V and J are TRBV10-3 and TRBJ2-3, with D uncertain. The CDR3 runs to 17 residues. CDR1 ENHRY and CDR2 SYGVKD come from the germline V gene. V was shortened by 7 bases and J by 0 bases, with 20 bases between the two germline ends. Incomplete CDR3 DNA: TGTGCCATCAATCCCTCTGAGTACAGTGCTAGCACAGATACG. Its translation: CAINPSEYSASTDT. From start to end, the CDR3 is CAINPSEYSASTDTQYF.

This clone occurred many times. Read sequence stops 3 residues before the CDR3 end, and the germline J gene provides the missing end. This chain connects TRBV3-1 (or the pseudogene TRBV3-2) to TRBJ2-7; tentative D call: TRBD1 (6 bases). From germline, CDR1 is LGHDT and CDR2 YNNKEL (reference sequence). Trimming cost V 2 bases and J 2 bases, with 22 bases left between them. This CDR3 region has 18 residues. The DNA read from the CDR3 is TGTGCCAGCAGCCAATGGGACAAGGGTTTAGTTTCCGCCTACGAG. Translating it yields CASSQWDKGLVSAYE. The complete CDR3 protein is CASSQWDKGLVSAYEQYF.